Here is one T cell receptor beta chain with its context. Its antigen is unidentified. The CDR3 runs 16 residues. CDR1 is SGHRS and CDR2 is YFSETQ in the germline V gene. This sample was taken from a study of monozygotic twins with inflammatory bowel disease. Study findings and constraints: The analysis failed to separate different T cell subtypes.

Using TCRalpha and TCRbeta cDNA, the researchers carried out two nested PCRs that lasted around 15 and 10 cycles. From the 5' RACE reads, TCRdb lists one entry per CDR3 protein and no DNA. This sample's table reports about 160,000 distinct CDR3 sequences. J is TRBJ2-2 and V is TRBV5-1. This sequence was found in a human donor with ulcerative colitis or Crohn's disease, or a healthy co-twin of an affected twin (not recorded which). The material sequenced was blood. The CDR3 spells CASSLGLRPTTGELFF.